The 25 T cell receptor beta chains presented below share a single source sample, sequenced in a study of vaccination and CD4 T cells after COVID-19. The treatment here: approximately nine-day PBMC culture with coronavirus spike peptide pools or control peptides (ViraFEST assay). An Oncomine TCR Beta short-read assay was used to sequence the DNA from cultured CD4+ T cells. In TCRdb, the PCR reads were re-called with MiXCR into one record per CDR3 protein. The table shows several thousand distinct CDR3 sequences, with 21% occurring only once. These TCRs are of unknown antigen specificity. The sequences come from CD4+ T cells from blood, cultured in vitro, collected after SARS-CoV-2 vaccination. The receptors here all came from a human donor who had recovered from COVID-19.

In its sample, this clonotype was seen a few times. This rearrangement joins TRBV4-2 to TRBJ2-1; D is undetermined. CDR1 and CDR2 (germline): LGHNA, YNFKEQ. The CDR3 extends over 15 amino acids. Trimming left V 0 bases short and J 0 bases short, with 6 bases between. This CDR3 reads CASSQDHSSYNEQFF. In DNA, the CDR3 is TGTGCCAGCAGCCAAGATCACAGCTCCTACAATGAGCAGTTCTTC.

This clonotype is medium-sized within its sample. This rearrangement joins TRBV28 to TRBJ1-2; D is undetermined. CDR3 size: 11 residues. V lost 2 bases and J 8 bases, leaving 6 bases between the germline ends. CDR1 and CDR2 from the germline V gene are MDHEN and SYDVKM. CDR3 loop: CASSLRRGYTF. In DNA form, the CDR3 reads TGTGCCAGCAGTTTAAGGCGGGGCTACACCTTC.

By share, this clonotype ranks as large. The V and J genes are TRBV7-2 and TRBJ1-1; 9 nucleotides align to TRBD1. Looked up from germline, CDR1 is SGHTA and CDR2 is FQGNSA. This CDR3 is built from 14 residues. With 4 bases clipped from V and 5 bases from J, the junction kept 5 bases outside the gene matches. DNA of the CDR3: TGTGCCAGCAGCTCTGGGACAGGGAGGACTGAAGCTTTCTTT. Its protein is CASSSGTGRTEAFF.

This clonotype ranks as large. V gene TRBV20-1 combines with J gene TRBJ2-1, with TRBD2 identical over 11 bases. The CDR3 runs 15 residues. The germline gives CDR1 DFQATT, CDR2 SNEGSKA (reference sequence). V was pared by 6 bases and J by 1 base, with 5 bases of the junction left unmatched. The CDR3: CSALGLAASYNEQFF. The CDR3 coding sequence is TGCAGTGCCCTGGGACTAGCGGCTTCCTACAATGAGCAGTTCTTC.

This chain links TRBV11-3 with TRBJ2-3, with a possible D match to TRBD2 (6 bases). Trimming removed 3 bases at V and 2 bases at J, with 12 bases between. This CDR3 is built from 15 residues. The germline CDR1 and CDR2 sequences are SGHNT and YENEEA. CDR3 protein: CASSFSGTDTDTQYF. The CDR3 DNA is TGTGCCAGCAGCTTTAGCGGCACCGACACAGATACGCAGTATTTT.

This clonotype was detected many times. CDR3: CASSGGGNNQPQHF. The CDR3 coding sequence is TGTGCCAGCAGTGGGGGGGGTAACAATCAGCCCCAGCATTTT. The rearrangement joins TRBV27 to TRBJ1-5; TRBD1 is a possible D gene (5 bases). This CDR3 comprises 14 residues. V lost 5 bases and J 3 bases, leaving 11 bases between the germline ends. The germline V gene has CDR1 MNHEY and CDR2 SMNVEV (reference sequence).

This chain joins TRBV11-3 and TRBJ1-2; D possibly corresponds to TRBD1 (6 bases). V was clipped by 5 bases and J by 1 base, with 17 bases between them. The germline CDR1 and CDR2 sequences are SGHNT and YENEEA. This CDR3 is 16 amino acids long. The CDR3 protein is CASSGRDTLNNYGYTF. CDR3 coding DNA: TGTGCCAGCAGCGGACGGGACACTTTAAATAACTATGGCTACACCTTC. The full variable domain, completed using reference TRBV11-3 and TRBJ1-2, is EAGVVQSPRYKIIEKKQPVAFWCNPISGHNTLYWYLQNLGQGPELLIRYENEEAVDDSQLPKDRFSAERLKGVDSTLKIQPAELGDSAVYLCASSGRDTLNNYGYTFGSGTRLTVV.

The chain uses TRBV4-3 and TRBJ1-2; D may be TRBD1 (5 bases). Trimming left V 0 bases short and J 4 bases short, with 12 bases between. CDR3 length: 15 amino acids. The germline gives CDR1 LGHNA, CDR2 YSLEER. Written as DNA, the CDR3 is TGCGCCAGCAGCCAAGAGGGGGACGGAGCCTATGGCTACACCTTC. It codes for CASSQEGDGAYGYTF.

CDR3 in DNA: TGTGCCAGCACCCTGACTAGCGGGAATTACAATGAGCAGTTCTTC. This translates into CASTLTSGNYNEQFF. This sequence joins TRBV7-2 and TRBJ2-1; 11 bases match TRBD2. V lost 7 bases to trimming and J lost 4 bases; unmatched junction nucleotides: 6. The CDR3 runs to 15 residues. Germline V gene data show CDR1 as SGHTA and CDR2 as FQGNSA.

The rearrangement links TRBV2 to TRBJ2-1, with a possible D match to TRBD1 (6 bases). V lost 7 bases and J lost 3, with 13 bases in between. The CDR3 runs to 14 residues. In germline, CDR1 is SNHLY, CDR2 FYNNEI. CDR3 amino acids: CASKFDRSYNEQFF. The CDR3 DNA follows: TGTGCCAGCAAATTCGACAGGAGCTACAATGAGCAGTTCTTC.

This chain links TRBV2 with TRBJ2-5; the D gene is possibly TRBD1 (7 bases). The CDR3 length is 13 residues. Trimming removed 3 bases at V and 9 bases at J, with 14 bases between. Germline V gene data show CDR1 as SNHLY and CDR2 as FYNNEI. The DNA for the CDR3 is TGTGCCAGCAGTGAGGGGGGACAGTCGGCCCAGTACTTC. Translating gives CASSEGGQSAQYF.

This clonotype is categorized as medium-sized. V gene TRBV7-2 combines with J gene TRBJ2-5, with D possibly being TRBD2 (5 bases). Germline V gene sequence: CDR1 SGHTA, CDR2 FQGNSA. The CDR3 spans 14 residues. Between the trimmed V and J ends, which lost 5 bases and 1 base, there was a span of 11 bases. DNA for the CDR3: TGTGCCAGCAGCCTCCCGGACTTCCAAGAGACCCAGTACTTC. Its translation: CASSLPDFQETQYF. Full variable domain (rest looked up from reference TRBV7-2 and TRBJ2-5): GAGVSQSPSNKVTEKGKDVELRCDPISGHTALYWYRQSLGQGLEFLIYFQGNSAPDKSGLPSDRFSAERTGGSVSTLTIQRTQQEDSAVYLCASSLPDFQETQYFGPGTRLLVL.

By its share, this clonotype is medium-sized (0.01 to 0.1%). J is TRBJ1-2 and V is TRBV6-5, with D perhaps TRBD1 (6 bases). This CDR3 contains 13 residues. Trimming pared 4 bases from V and 3 bases from J, leaving 9 bases between. Per germline, CDR1 MNHEY and CDR2 SVGAGI. Here the CDR3 reads CASSLQGYYGYTF. CDR3 nucleotides: TGTGCCAGCAGTTTACAGGGTTACTATGGCTACACCTTC.

This clonotype showed up many times. One junction end disagrees with the germline gene, perhaps due to a read error. The chain links TRBV7-7 to TRBJ2-5; TRBD1 matches 12 bases. The CDR3 runs to 16 residues. Germline-derived CDR1 and CDR2 are SSHAT and FNYEAQ (reference sequence). CDR3 DNA: TGTGCTAGCAGCCTTCCGGGACAGGGGGCTGGGGAGACCCAGTACTTC. It encodes CASSLPGQGAGETQYF.

Note on this clonotype: A read error may be the cause here, since a much bigger clone is one base away. The CDR3 nucleotides are TGTGCCAGCAGTTCGGCCAGGGGGCTTGGCTACGCCTTC. Translation gives CASSSARGLGYAF. The gene calls are TRBV12-3 or TRBV12-4 and TRBJ1-2; 8 positions match TRBD1. CDR3 length: 13 residues.

The rearrangement joins TRBV5-5 to TRBJ1-2; TRBD1 matches at 12 bases. Germline CDR1 SGHKS, CDR2 YYEKEE (reference sequence). This CDR3 contains 16 residues. V was pared by 4 bases and J by 7 bases, with 11 bases of the junction left unmatched. The CDR3: CASSQTGTGGLGGYTF. DNA of the CDR3: TGTGCCAGCAGCCAGACCGGGACAGGGGGCCTAGGTGGCTACACCTTC.

CDR3 sequence reads: CATTAGRATNNEQFF. DNA of the CDR3: TGTGCCACCACCGCGGGCAGGGCCACCAACAATGAGCAGTTCTTC. V is TRBV24-1 and J is TRBJ2-1; D possibly uses TRBD1 or TRBD2 (5 bases each). The CDR3 extends over 15 amino acids. Germline lookup yields CDR1 KGHDR and CDR2 SFDVKD. V lost 8 bases and J lost 5, with 18 bases in between.

This clonotype was picked up a small number of times. The J gene is TRBJ1-2, the V gene TRBV19; 11 nucleotides agree with TRBD1. This CDR3 comprises 15 residues. Trimming cost V 3 bases and J 8 bases; bases outside gene matches: 8. CDR1 and CDR2 (germline): LNHDA, SQIVND (reference sequence). Here the CDR3 DNA reads TGTGCCAGTAGTATTCGCGGACAGGGGGCGCGAGGCTACACCTTC. Amino acid sequence: CASSIRGQGARGYTF.

This CDR3 is CATSEPSAGDNNEQFF. CDR3 sequence (DNA): TGTGCCACCAGTGAGCCATCAGCGGGAGATAACAATGAGCAGTTCTTC. This rearrangement joins TRBV24-1 to TRBJ2-1; 8 bases line up with TRBD2. V shed 4 bases and J 5 bases; nucleotides not matched to a gene: 9. The CDR3 contains 16 residues. The germline gives CDR1 KGHDR, CDR2 SFDVKD.

This clonotype is medium-sized (0.01 to 0.1%) in the sample. This sequence joins TRBV20-1 and TRBJ2-3; weak D call: TRBD2 (5 bases). The CDR3 sequence is 11 residues long. Germline CDR1 is DFQATT and CDR2 is SNEGSKA (reference sequence). The ends were cut back, 8 bases at V and 4 bases at J, with 10 bases in the middle. The CDR3 loop reads CSTALADTQYF. The CDR3 DNA sequence: TGCAGTACTGCACTAGCAGATACGCAGTATTTT.

By sample share, this clonotype is large. This sequence joins TRBV7-2 and TRBJ2-1; 7 positions match TRBD2. With V trimmed by 5 bases and J by 0 bases, 4 bases remained unmatched. This CDR3 region has 15 residues. Looked up from germline, CDR1 is SGHTA and CDR2 is FQGNSA. The CDR3 loop reads CASSPGGSSYNEQFF. The CDR3 nucleotides are TGTGCCAGCAGCCCCGGGGGGAGCTCCTACAATGAGCAGTTCTTC.

This clonotype was found a few times. The CDR3 region has the DNA TGTGCCATCAGCCCGGGACAAGGTCAGACCTTC. Translated: CAISPGQGQTF. The rearrangement uses TRBV10-3 and TRBJ1-2, with D possibly being TRBD1 (6 bases). Deletions cut 6 bases from V and 14 bases from J, with 16 bases between. Germline values: CDR1 ENHRY, CDR2 SYGVKD. The CDR3 has 11 amino acids.

This clonotype counts as large. The chain has TRBV6-1 and TRBJ2-5; 7 bases map to TRBD1. CDR1 and CDR2 (germline): MNHNS, SASEGT. Trimming at V came to 3 bases and at J to 2 bases, leaving 3 bases not matched to a gene. This CDR3 contains 14 residues. The CDR3 here is CASSDWGQQETQYF. CDR3 DNA sequence: TGTGCCAGCAGTGATTGGGGACAGCAAGAGACCCAGTACTTC.

This chain joins TRBV5-1 and TRBJ2-5, with 11 nucleotides matching TRBD2. V trimming: 2 bases; J trimming: 6 bases; junction bases outside the gene matches: 6. The V gene's germline CDR1 is SGHRS and CDR2 YFSETQ. CDR3 length equals 15 residues. In DNA, the CDR3 is TGCGCCAGCAGCTTTAGCGGGGGGGCCGGCCAGACCCAGTACTTC. This gives the protein CASSFSGGAGQTQYF.

This clonotype is labeled as medium-sized. Here the CDR3 reads CASRSQEGLSYEQYF. CDR3 bases: TGTGCCAGCAGATCTCAGGAAGGACTCTCCTACGAGCAGTACTTC. The chain carries TRBV6-1 and TRBJ2-7, with a weak D call TRBD2 (5 bases). Germline V gene lookup returns CDR1 MNHNS and CDR2 SASEGT. Trimming took off 6 bases at V and 0 bases at J, with 15 bases between the two ends. CDR3 length: 15 residues.